A selection of T cell receptor beta chains follows, all from one sample in a study of tumor-infiltrating lymphocytes in localized non-small cell lung cancer. Libraries were prepared by immunoSEQ multiplex PCR; TCRdb keeps only in-frame clonotypes and omits some of them. The table records approximately 15,000 clones, approximately 68% of them present only once. The sequenced material came from lung tumor tissue. The receptors derive from a human donor with non-small cell lung cancer. The conserved cysteine and the conserved F or W are not part of the CDR3 here.

v_gene,j_gene,CDR3aa
TRBV7-3,TRBJ2-2,ASRPRLATGELF
TRBV19,TRBJ1-3,ASSIGADSGNTIY
TRBV6-1,TRBJ1-2,ASRQDLGQGYGYT
TRBV27,TRBJ1-5,ASMLSGSLYQPQH
TRBV11-2,TRBJ2-1,ASSLAGAGLGSNEQF
TRBV5-4,TRBJ2-3,ASSSLAGGITDTQY
TRBV27,TRBJ1-6,ASSQPGGYNSPLH
TRBV2,TRBJ2-5,ASSSRETQY
TRBV5-1,TRBJ2-7,ASQSTGLGYEQY
TRBV6-6,TRBJ2-7,ASSYSGAGQNEQY
TRBV18,TRBJ1-2,ASSPSGPKYGYT
TRBV15,TRBJ1-1,ATSREVTRRTEAF
TRBV2,TRBJ2-5,ASSERPETQY
TRBV6-1,TRBJ1-2,ASSEYREAGGYT
TRBV30,TRBJ2-5,AWSEGLGQGTQY
TRBV7-6,TRBJ1-2,ASTLSAGDYGYT
TRBV19,TRBJ1-5,ASSGTGDQPQH
TRBV7-2,TRBJ2-7,ASSFYGLDEQY
TRBV14,TRBJ2-7,ASRPSGSKNEQY
TRBV5-4,TRBJ2-7,ASSLVQGEQY
TRBV9,TRBJ2-2,ASSALGTSDFANTGELF
TRBV7-2,TRBJ1-5,ASSLVGQGAYQPQH
TRBV19,TRBJ2-5,ASSIVLGARGTQY
TRBV29-1,TRBJ1-1,SVSRVNTEAF
TRBV5-1,TRBJ2-6,ASSLDGSGANVLT
TRBV6-4,TRBJ1-1,ASRTGTGETEAF
TRBV2,TRBJ2-7,ASSPGLGVEQY
TRBV14,TRBJ2-3,ASSPPVADTQY
TRBV11-2,TRBJ1-1,ASSPRDRMLEAF
TRBV2,TRBJ1-2,ASSNWTRSYGYT
TRBV7-6,TRBJ1-4,ASRRGPNEKLF
TRBV27,TRBJ1-1,ASSLTGGVGSSPEAF
TRBV4-1,TRBJ2-7,ASSQELGLAGAEQY
TRBV27,TRBJ2-6,ASSSTSGANVLT
TRBV5-1,TRBJ2-2,ASSMGTGGGTGELF
TRBV7-9,TRBJ1-5,ASSAGGGNQPQH
TRBV29-1,TRBJ1-1,SVETQGNTEAF
TRBV5-4,TRBJ1-2,ASSLPGQGQANYGYT
TRBV14,TRBJ2-6,ASRRGAGANVLT
TRBV7-8,TRBJ2-1,ASSPTGGLYNEQF
TRBV5-1,TRBJ2-4,ASSLEGQGIQY
TRBV29-1,TRBJ2-7,SVGEGHEQY
TRBV5-1,TRBJ2-2,ASSTGTVTGELF
TRBV6-5,TRBJ1-3,ASSRLGSSGNTIY
TRBV19,TRBJ1-4,ASSIPGNSREKLF
TRBV5-1,TRBJ1-6,ASSSAENSPLH
TRBV7-8,TRBJ2-5,ASSPLLAGGRETQY
TRBV5-1,TRBJ2-3,ASSSGTSEVDTQY
TRBV6-5,TRBJ1-1,ASSYSGRNTEAF
TRBV27,TRBJ2-2,ASSLASDTGELF
TRBV7-9,TRBJ2-3,ASSPTDTDTQY
TRBV2,TRBJ1-1,ASCPFMNTEAF
TRBV25-1,TRBJ2-2,ASSEGGQGNTGELF
TRBV4-2,TRBJ2-5,ASSRGLAGAETQY
TRBV19,TRBJ1-1,ASSSGGGEAF
TRBV27,TRBJ1-6,ASSTSTPLYNSPLH
TRBV6-1,TRBJ2-7,ASSEVGDRGDEQY